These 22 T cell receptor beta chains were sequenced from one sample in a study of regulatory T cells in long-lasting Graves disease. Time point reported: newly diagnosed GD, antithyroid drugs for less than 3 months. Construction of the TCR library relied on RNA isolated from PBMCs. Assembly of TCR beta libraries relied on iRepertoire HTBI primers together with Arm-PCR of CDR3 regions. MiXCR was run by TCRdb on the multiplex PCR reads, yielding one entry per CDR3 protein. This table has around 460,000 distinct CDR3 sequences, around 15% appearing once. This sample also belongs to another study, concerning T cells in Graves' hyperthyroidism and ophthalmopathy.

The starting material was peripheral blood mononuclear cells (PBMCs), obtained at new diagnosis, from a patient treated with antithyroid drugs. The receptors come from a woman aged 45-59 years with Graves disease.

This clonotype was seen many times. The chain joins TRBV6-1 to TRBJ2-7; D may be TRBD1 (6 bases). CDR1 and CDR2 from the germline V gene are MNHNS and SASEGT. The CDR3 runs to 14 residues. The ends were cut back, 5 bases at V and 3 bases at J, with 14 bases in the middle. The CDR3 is CASSTGHPIYEQYF. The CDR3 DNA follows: TGTGCCAGCAGTACGGGACACCCGATCTACGAGCAGTACTTC.

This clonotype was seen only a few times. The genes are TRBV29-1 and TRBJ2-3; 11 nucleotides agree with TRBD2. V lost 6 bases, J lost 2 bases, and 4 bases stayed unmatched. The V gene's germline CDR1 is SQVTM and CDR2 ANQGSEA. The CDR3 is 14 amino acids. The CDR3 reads CSVNSGRATDTQYF. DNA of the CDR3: TGCAGCGTAAATAGCGGGAGGGCCACAGATACGCAGTATTTT.

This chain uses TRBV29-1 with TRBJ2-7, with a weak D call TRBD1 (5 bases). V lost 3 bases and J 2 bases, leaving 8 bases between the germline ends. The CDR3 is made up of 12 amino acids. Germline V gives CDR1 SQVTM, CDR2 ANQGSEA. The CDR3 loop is CSVDTGAYEQYF. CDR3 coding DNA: TGCAGCGTTGATACAGGAGCCTACGAGCAGTACTTC.

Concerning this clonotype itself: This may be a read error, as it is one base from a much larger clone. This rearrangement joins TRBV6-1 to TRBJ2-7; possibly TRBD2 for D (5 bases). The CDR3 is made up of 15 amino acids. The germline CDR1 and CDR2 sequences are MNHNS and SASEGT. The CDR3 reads CVSSEFTSRSYEQYF. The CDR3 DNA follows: TGTGTCAGCAGTGAATTTACTAGTCGCTCCTACGAGCAGTACTTC.

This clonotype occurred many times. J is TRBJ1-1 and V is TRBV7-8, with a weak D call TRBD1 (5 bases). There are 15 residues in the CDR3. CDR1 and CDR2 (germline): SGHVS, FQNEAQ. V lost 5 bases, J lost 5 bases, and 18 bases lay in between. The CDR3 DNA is TGTGCCAGCAGCCAAATAAGGGGTGAGAGGACTGAAGCTTTCTTT. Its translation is CASSQIRGERTEAFF.

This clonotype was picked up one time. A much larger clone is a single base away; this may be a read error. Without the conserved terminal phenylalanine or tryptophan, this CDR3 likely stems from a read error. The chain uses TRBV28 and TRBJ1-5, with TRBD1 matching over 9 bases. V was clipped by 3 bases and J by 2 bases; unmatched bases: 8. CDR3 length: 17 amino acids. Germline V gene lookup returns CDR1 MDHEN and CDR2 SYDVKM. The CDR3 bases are TGTGCCAGCAGTTTGGACCTACAGGGGGCTGGCAATCAGCCCCAGCATCTT. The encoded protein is CASSLDLQGAGNQPQHL.

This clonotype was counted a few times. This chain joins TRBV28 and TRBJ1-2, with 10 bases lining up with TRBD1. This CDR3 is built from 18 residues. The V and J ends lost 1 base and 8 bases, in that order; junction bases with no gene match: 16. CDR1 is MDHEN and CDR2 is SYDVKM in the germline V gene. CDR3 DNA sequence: TGTGCCAGCAGTTTATATTCGAAGCCGGGACAGGGGTGGCGAGGCTACACCTTC. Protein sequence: CASSLYSKPGQGWRGYTF.

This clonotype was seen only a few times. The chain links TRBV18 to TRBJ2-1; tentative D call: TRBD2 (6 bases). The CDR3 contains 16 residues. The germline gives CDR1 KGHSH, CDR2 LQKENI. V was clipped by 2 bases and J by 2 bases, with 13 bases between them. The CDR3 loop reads CASSPIGRTTYNEQFF. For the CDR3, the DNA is TGTGCCAGCTCACCAATAGGACGGACTACCTACAATGAGCAGTTCTTC.

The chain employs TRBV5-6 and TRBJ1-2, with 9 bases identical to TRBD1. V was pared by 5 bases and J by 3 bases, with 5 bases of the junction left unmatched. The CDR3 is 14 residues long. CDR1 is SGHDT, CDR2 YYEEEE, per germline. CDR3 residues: CASRDTGGDYGYTF. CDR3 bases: TGTGCCAGCAGGGACACAGGGGGCGACTATGGCTACACCTTC. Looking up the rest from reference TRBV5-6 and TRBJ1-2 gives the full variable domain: DAGVTQSPTHLIKTRGQQVTLRCSPKSGHDTVSWYQQALGQGPQFIFQYYEEEERQRGNFPDRFSGHQFPNYSSELNVNALLLGDSALYLCASRDTGGDYGYTFGSGTRLTVV.

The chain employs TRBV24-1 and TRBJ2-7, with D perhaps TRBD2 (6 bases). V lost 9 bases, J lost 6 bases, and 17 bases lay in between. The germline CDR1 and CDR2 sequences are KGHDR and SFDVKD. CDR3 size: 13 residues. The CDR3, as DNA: TGTGCCACCCGCCGTGGGGAGGCAGGCGAGCAGTACTTC. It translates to CATRRGEAGEQYF.

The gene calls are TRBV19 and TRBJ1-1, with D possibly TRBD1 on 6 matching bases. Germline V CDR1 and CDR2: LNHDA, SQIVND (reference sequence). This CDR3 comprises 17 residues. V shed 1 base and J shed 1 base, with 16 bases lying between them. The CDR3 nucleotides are TGTGCCAGTAGTATAGTTGGATTCGTACAGGGGAACACTGAAGCTTTCTTT. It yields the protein CASSIVGFVQGNTEAFF.

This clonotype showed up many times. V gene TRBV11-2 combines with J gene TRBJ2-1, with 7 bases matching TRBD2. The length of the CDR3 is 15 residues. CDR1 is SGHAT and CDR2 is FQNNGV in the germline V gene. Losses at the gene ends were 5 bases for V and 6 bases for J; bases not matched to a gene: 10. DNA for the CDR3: TGTGCCAGCAGCCCCGGGGACTACGGCCGCAATGAGCAGTTCTTC. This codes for CASSPGDYGRNEQFF. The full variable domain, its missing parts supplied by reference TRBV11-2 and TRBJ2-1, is EAGVAQSPRYKIIEKRQSVAFWCNPISGHATLYWYQQILGQGPKLLIQFQNNGVVDDSQLPKDRFSAERLKGVDSTLKIQPAKLEDSAVYLCASSPGDYGRNEQFFGPGTRLTVL.

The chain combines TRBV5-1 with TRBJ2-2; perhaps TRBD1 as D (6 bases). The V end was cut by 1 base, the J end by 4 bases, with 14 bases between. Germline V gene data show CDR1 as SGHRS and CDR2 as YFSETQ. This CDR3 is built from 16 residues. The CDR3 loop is CASSLIGQSLTGELFF. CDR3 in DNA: TGCGCCAGCAGCTTGATCGGACAGTCGCTCACCGGGGAGCTGTTTTTT.

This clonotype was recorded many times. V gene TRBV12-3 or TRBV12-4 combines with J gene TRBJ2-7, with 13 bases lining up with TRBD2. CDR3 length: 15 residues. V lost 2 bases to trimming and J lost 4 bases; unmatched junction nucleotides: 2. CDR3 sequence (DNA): TGTGCCAGCAGTTTAAAACTAGCGGGAGGGTACGAGCAGTACTTC. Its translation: CASSLKLAGGYEQYF.

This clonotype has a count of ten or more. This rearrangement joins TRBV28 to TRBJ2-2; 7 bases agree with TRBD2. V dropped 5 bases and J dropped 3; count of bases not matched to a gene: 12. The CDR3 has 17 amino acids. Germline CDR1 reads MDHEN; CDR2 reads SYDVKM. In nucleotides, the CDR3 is TGTGCCAGCAGTCCCCGTGGCTTACTAGCGTACACCGGGGAGCTGTTTTTT. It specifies CASSPRGLLAYTGELFF. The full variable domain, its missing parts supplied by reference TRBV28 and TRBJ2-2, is DVKVTQSSRYLVKRTGEKVFLECVQDMDHENMFWYRQDPGLGLRLIYFSYDVKMKEKGDIPEGYSVSREKKERFSLILESASTNQTSMYLCASSPRGLLAYTGELFFGEGSRLTVL.

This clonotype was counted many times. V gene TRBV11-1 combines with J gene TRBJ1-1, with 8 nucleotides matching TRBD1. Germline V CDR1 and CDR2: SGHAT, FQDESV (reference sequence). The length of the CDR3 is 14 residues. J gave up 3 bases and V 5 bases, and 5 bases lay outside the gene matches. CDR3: CASSLLQGDTEAFF. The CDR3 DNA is TGTGCCAGCAGCCTACTACAGGGGGACACTGAAGCTTTCTTT.

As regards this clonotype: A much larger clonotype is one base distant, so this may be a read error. CDR3 sequence: CASSGVRGADTQYF. The CDR3 bases are TGTGCCAGCAGCGGAGTGAGAGGGGCAGATACGCAGTATTTT. The chain carries TRBV7-9 and TRBJ2-3; perhaps D is TRBD1 or TRBD2 (5 bases each). The CDR3 is 14 residues long. Germline CDR1 and CDR2: SEHNR and FQNEAQ (reference sequence). V was shortened by 5 bases and J by 4 bases, with 13 bases between the two germline ends.

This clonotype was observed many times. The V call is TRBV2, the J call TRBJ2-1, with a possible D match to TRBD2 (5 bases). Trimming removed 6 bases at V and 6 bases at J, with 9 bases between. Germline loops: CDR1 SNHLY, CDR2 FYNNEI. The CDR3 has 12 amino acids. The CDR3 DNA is TGTGCCAGCAGGCGGGTAGGCAATGAGCAGTTCTTC. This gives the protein CASRRVGNEQFF.

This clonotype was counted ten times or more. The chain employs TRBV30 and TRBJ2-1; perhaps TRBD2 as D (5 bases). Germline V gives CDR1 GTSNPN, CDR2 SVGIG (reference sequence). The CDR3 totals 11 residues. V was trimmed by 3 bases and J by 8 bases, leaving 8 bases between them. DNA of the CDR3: TGTGCCTGGAGAGACTATCATGAGCAGTTCTTC. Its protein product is CAWRDYHEQFF.

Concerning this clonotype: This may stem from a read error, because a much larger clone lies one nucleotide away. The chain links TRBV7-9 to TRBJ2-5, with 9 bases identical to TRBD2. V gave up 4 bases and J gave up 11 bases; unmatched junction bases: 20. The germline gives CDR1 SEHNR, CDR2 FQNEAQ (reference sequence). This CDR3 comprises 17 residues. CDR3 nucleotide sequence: TGTGCCAGCAGCTCCGCGGGGGGGGCGTTATTGTCCGATGAGCAGTACTTC. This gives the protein CASSSAGGALLSDEQYF.

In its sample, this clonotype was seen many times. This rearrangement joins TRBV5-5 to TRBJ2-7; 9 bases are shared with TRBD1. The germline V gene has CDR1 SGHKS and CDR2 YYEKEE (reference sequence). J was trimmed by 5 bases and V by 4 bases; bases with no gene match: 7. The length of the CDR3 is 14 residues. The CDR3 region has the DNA TGTGCCAGCAGCCAAAAGGACAGGGGCAACGAGCAGTACTTC. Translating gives CASSQKDRGNEQYF. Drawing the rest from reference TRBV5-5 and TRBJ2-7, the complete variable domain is DAGVTQSPTHLIKTRGQQVTLRCSPISGHKSVSWYQQVLGQGPQFIFQYYEKEERGRGNFPDRFSARQFPNYSSELNVNALLLGDSALYLCASSQKDRGNEQYFGPGTRLTVT.

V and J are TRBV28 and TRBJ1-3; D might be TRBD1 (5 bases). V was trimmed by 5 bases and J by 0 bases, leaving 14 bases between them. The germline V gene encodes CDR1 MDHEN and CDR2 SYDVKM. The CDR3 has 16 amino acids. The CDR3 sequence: CASSPGGVASGNTIYF. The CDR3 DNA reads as TGTGCCAGCAGTCCGGGGGGGGTGGCCTCTGGAAACACCATATATTTT.